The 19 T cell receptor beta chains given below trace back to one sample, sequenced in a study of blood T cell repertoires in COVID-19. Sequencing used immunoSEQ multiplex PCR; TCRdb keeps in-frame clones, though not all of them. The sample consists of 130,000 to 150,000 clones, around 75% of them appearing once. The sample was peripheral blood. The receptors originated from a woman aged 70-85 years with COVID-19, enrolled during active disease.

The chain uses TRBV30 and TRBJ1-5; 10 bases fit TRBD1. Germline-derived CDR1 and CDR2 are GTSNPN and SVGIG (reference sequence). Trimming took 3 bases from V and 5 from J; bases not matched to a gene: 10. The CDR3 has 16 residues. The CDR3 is CAWSREGDRGYQPQHF. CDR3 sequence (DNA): TGTGCCTGGAGCCGAGAGGGGGACAGGGGATATCAGCCCCAGCATTTT.

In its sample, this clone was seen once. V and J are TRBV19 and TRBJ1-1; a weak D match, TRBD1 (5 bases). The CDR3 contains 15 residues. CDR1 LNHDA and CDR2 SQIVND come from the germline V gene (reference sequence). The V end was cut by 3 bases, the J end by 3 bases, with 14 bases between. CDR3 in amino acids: CASSITDNRDTEAFF. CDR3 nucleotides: TGTGCCAGTAGTATTACGGACAATCGGGACACTGAAGCTTTCTTT.

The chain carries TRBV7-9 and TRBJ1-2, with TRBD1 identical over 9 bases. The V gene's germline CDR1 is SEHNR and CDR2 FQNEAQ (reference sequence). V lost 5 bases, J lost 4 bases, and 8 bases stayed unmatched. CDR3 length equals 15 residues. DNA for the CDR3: TGTGCCAGCAGCGCGGTGGACAGGGGAGCCTATGGCTACACCTTC. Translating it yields CASSAVDRGAYGYTF.

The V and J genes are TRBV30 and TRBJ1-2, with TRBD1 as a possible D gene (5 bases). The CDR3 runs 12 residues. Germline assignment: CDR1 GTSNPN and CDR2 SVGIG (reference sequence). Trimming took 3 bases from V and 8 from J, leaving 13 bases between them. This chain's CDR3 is CAWRFSGRGYTF. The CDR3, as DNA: TGTGCCTGGAGGTTCTCAGGGCGAGGCTACACCTTC.

The CDR3 sequence is CASSLVRGGSSYEQYF. In DNA form, the CDR3 reads TGTGCCAGCAGCTTAGTCCGTGGGGGCAGCTCCTACGAGCAGTACTTC. The J gene is TRBJ2-7, the V gene TRBV7-9, with D tentatively TRBD1 (6 bases). There are 16 residues in the CDR3. Between the trimmed V and J ends, which lost 1 base and 0 bases, there was a span of 13 bases. Per the germline V gene, CDR1 is SEHNR and CDR2 is FQNEAQ (reference sequence).

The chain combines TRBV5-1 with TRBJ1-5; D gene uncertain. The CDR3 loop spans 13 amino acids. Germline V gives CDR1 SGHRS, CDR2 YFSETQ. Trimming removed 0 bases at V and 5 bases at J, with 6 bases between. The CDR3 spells CASSLEADQPQHF. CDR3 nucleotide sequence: TGCGCCAGCAGCTTGGAGGCGGATCAGCCCCAGCATTTT.

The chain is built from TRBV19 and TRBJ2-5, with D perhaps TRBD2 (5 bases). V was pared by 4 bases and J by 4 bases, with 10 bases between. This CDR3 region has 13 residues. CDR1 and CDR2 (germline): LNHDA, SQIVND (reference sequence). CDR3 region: CASSKRSGETQYF. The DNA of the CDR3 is TGTGCCAGTAGTAAGCGGAGCGGAGAGACCCAGTACTTC.

The DNA of the CDR3 is TGTGCCAGCAGCTGGGGACAGCAAAACACTGAAGCTTTCTTT. Translated: CASSWGQQNTEAFF. V usage is TRBV5-6 and J usage is TRBJ1-1; 7 positions match TRBD1. This CDR3 comprises 14 residues. Germline CDR1 SGHDT, CDR2 YYEEEE. The trim removed 3 bases at V and 2 bases at J, leaving 4 bases unmatched.

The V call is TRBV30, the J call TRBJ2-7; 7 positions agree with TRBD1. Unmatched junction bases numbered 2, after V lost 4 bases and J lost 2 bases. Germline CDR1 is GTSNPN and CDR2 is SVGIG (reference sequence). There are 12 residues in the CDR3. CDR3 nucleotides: TGTGCCTGGATTACAGGGGCCTACGAGCAGTACTTC. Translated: CAWITGAYEQYF.

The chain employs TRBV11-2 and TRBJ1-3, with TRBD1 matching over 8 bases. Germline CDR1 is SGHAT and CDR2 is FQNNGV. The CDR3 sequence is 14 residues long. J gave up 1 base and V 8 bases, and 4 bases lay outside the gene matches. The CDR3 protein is CASGQGASGNTIYF. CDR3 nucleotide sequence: TGTGCCAGCGGCCAGGGGGCGTCTGGAAACACCATATATTTT.

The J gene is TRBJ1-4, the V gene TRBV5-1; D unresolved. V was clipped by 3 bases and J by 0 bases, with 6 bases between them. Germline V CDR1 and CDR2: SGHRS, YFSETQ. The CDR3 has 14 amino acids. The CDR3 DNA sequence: TGCGCCAGCAGCTCACAGCCAACTAATGAAAAACTGTTTTTT. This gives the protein CASSSQPTNEKLFF.

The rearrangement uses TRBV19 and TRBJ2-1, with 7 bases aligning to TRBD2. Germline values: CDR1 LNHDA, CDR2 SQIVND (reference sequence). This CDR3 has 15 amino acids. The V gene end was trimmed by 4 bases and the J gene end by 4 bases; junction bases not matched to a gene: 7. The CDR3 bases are TGTGCCAGTAGTAAGGTGGGGGGGGTGTACAATGAGCAGTTCTTC. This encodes CASSKVGGVYNEQFF.

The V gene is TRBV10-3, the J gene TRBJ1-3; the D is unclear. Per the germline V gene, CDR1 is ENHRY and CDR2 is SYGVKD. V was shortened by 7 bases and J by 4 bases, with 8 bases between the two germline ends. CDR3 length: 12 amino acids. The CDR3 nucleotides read TGTGCCATCACCGGAGGGGGAAACACCATATATTTT. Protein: CAITGGGNTIYF.

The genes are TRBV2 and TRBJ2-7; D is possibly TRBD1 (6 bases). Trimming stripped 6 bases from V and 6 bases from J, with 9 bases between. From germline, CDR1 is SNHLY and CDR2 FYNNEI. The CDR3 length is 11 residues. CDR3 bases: TGTGCCAGCAGCAGGGGATCCGAGCAGTACTTC. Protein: CASSRGSEQYF.

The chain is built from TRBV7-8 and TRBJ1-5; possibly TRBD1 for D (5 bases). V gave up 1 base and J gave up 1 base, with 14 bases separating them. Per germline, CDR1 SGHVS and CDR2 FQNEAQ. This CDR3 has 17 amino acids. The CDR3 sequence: CASSLGTLRTSNQPQHF. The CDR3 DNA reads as TGTGCCAGCAGCTTAGGGACACTCCGAACGAGCAATCAGCCCCAGCATTTT.

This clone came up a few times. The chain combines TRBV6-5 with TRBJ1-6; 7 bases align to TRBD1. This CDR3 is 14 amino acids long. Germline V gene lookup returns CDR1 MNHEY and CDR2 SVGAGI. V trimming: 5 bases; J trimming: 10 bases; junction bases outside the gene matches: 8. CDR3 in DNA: TGTGCCAGCAGTCAACAGGGGATCGGGTCACCCCTCCACTTT. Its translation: CASSQQGIGSPLHF.

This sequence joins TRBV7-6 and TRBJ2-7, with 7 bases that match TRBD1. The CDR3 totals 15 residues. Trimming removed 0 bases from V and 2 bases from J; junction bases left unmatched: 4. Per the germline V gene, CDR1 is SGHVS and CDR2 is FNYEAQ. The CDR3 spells CASSLATTGAYEQYF. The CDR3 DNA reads TGTGCCAGCAGCTTAGCTACAACAGGGGCCTACGAGCAGTACTTC.

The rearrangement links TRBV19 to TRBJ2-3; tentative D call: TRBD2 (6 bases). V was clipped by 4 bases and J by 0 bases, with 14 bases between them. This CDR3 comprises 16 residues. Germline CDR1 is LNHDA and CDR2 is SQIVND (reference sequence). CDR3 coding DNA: TGTGCCAGTAGTAACGTCGGGGGTCCTAGCACAGATACGCAGTATTTT. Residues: CASSNVGGPSTDTQYF.

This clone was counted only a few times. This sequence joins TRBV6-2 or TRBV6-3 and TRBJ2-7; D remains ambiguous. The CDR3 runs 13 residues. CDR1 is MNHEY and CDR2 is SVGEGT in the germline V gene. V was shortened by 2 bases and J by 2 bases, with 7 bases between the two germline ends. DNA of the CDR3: TGTGCCAGCAGTTACGCAGTTACCTACGAGCAGTACTTC. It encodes CASSYAVTYEQYF.